Listed below are T cell receptor beta chains from one sample, sequenced in a study of T-cell memory formation after mild COVID-19. Using its own MiXCR run on the 5' RACE reads, TCRdb lists one record per CDR3 protein. The table has 350,000 to 450,000 distinct CDR3 sequences, about 19% seen once. The specimen was PBMCs or a T cell subset sorted from them (not recorded which). Source of these receptors: an adult woman who had mild COVID-19 (a few samples of this study predate the infection). Cell type and time point are not known. The CDR3 runs from the conserved cysteine through the conserved F or W. The D gene is left open where the match is weak. Rows give clone size only sometimes, using once, few, many, or a class for an expanded clone.

abundance: NA; len: 13; v_gene: TRBV5-5; j_gene: TRBJ1-1; d_gene: NA; CDR3nt: TGTGCCAGCAGCTACCCCGGAAGCTTTGAAGCTTTCTTT; CDR3aa: CASSYPGSFEAFF
abundance: few; len: 16; v_gene: TRBV12-3/TRBV12-4; j_gene: TRBJ1-5; d_gene: NA; CDR3nt: TGTGCCAGCAGCTGGGGGGGGGCAGGAGGCAATCAGCCCCAGCATTTT; CDR3aa: CASSWGGAGGNQPQHF
abundance: many; len: 15; v_gene: TRBV29-1; j_gene: TRBJ1-1; d_gene: NA; CDR3nt: TGCAGCGTTGAAGATCTTCGGGGGGCGAACACTGAAGCTTTCTTT; CDR3aa: CSVEDLRGANTEAFF
abundance: few; len: 15; v_gene: TRBV7-9; j_gene: TRBJ1-2; d_gene: NA; CDR3nt: TGTGCCAGCAGCTTAGCTGGGGGGCAGCACTATGGCTACACCTTC; CDR3aa: CASSLAGGQHYGYTF
abundance: few; len: 14; v_gene: TRBV14; j_gene: TRBJ1-3; d_gene: NA; CDR3nt: TGTGCCAGCAGCCATTGGGACTCGCGAAACACCATATATTTT; CDR3aa: CASSHWDSRNTIYF
abundance: few; len: 18; v_gene: TRBV4-1; j_gene: TRBJ2-4; d_gene: NA; CDR3nt: TGCGCCAGCAGCTCTCCATCCTGGGGGGCAGGAGCCAAAAACATTCAGTACTTC; CDR3aa: CASSSPSWGAGAKNIQYF
abundance: many; len: 12; v_gene: TRBV4-2; j_gene: TRBJ2-7; d_gene: NA; CDR3nt: TGTGCCAGCAGCCAAGAAGGCTACGAGCAGTACTTC; CDR3aa: CASSQEGYEQYF
abundance: NA; len: 19; v_gene: TRBV24-1; j_gene: TRBJ2-3; d_gene: TRBD1; CDR3nt: TGTGCCACCAGTGATCGGGGGCCAAGGACAGGGGTAGTTAGAGATACGCAGTATTTT; CDR3aa: CATSDRGPRTGVVRDTQYF
abundance: NA; len: 14; v_gene: TRBV7-9; j_gene: TRBJ2-3; d_gene: NA; CDR3nt: TGTGCCAGCAGTGTCTTCCAGGGAGCAGATACGCAGTATTTT; CDR3aa: CASSVFQGADTQYF
abundance: few; len: 13; v_gene: TRBV7-8; j_gene: TRBJ1-2; d_gene: NA; CDR3nt: TGTGCCAGCAGCTTAGGGGACAACTATGGCTACACCTTC; CDR3aa: CASSLGDNYGYTF
abundance: few; len: 14; v_gene: TRBV5-1; j_gene: TRBJ2-3; d_gene: NA; CDR3nt: TGCGCCAGCAGCTTGGAACGCAGCAGGGATACGCAGTATTTT; CDR3aa: CASSLERSRDTQYF
abundance: NA; len: 14; v_gene: TRBV5-1; j_gene: TRBJ2-1; d_gene: TRBD1; CDR3nt: TGCGCCAGCAGCTCCGGGACAGACTACAATGAGCAGTTCTTC; CDR3aa: CASSSGTDYNEQFF
abundance: few; len: 15; v_gene: TRBV20-1; j_gene: TRBJ1-4; d_gene: NA; CDR3nt: TGCAGTGCTAGAGGAACCGTTTCGACTAATGAAAAACTGTTTTTT; CDR3aa: CSARGTVSTNEKLFF
abundance: NA; len: 14; v_gene: TRBV29-1; j_gene: TRBJ2-5; d_gene: TRBD1; CDR3nt: TGCAGCGTTGTCGGGTCGACAGGGGGGGAGACCCAGTACTTC; CDR3aa: CSVVGSTGGETQYF
abundance: few; len: 16; v_gene: TRBV7-2; j_gene: TRBJ1-5; d_gene: NA; CDR3nt: TGTGCCAGCAGCTTAGATCCCCGAGGAAGCAATCAGCCCCAGCATTTT; CDR3aa: CASSLDPRGSNQPQHF
abundance: NA; len: 15; v_gene: TRBV4-3; j_gene: TRBJ1-4; d_gene: NA; CDR3nt: TGCGCCAGCAGCCAATCCCGGGCCAATAATGAAAAACTGTTTTTT; CDR3aa: CASSQSRANNEKLFF
abundance: few; len: 13; v_gene: TRBV7-3; j_gene: TRBJ2-1; d_gene: NA; CDR3nt: TGTGCCAGCGGCAACAGTCCAAGGAGTGAGCAGTTCTTC; CDR3aa: CASGNSPRSEQFF
abundance: few; len: 13; v_gene: TRBV30; j_gene: TRBJ1-1; d_gene: NA; CDR3nt: TGTGCCTGGAGTGTTTTGGGGCAGGGTGAAGCTTTCTTT; CDR3aa: CAWSVLGQGEAFF